The T cell receptor beta chain described here comes from a study of regulatory T cells in long-lasting Graves disease. Ten or more counts support this clonotype. Time point indicated: newly diagnosed GD, antithyroid drugs for less than 3 months. The TCR library used RNA extracted from PBMCs. Building of the TCR beta libraries involved iRepertoire HTBI primers and Arm-PCR of CDR3 regions. TCRdb reprocessed the multiplex PCR reads via MiXCR and lists one record per CDR3 protein. The table has a few hundred thousand distinct CDR3 sequences, around an eighth seen once. V dropped 7 bases and J dropped 8; count of bases not matched to a gene: 10. This CDR3 has 14 residues. CDR1 is MNHNS, CDR2 SASEGT, per germline. This same sample was also taken into another study, of T cells in Graves' hyperthyroidism and ophthalmopathy.

The source is a young man with Graves disease. The source material was peripheral blood mononuclear cells (PBMCs), sampled at new diagnosis, from a patient treated with antithyroid drugs. The chain recombines TRBV6-1 with TRBJ2-1; 8 bases align to TRBD2. CDR3 coding DNA: TGTGCCAGCACCCTCGGACTAGCTTTGGATGAGCAGTTCTTC. It translates to CASTLGLALDEQFF.